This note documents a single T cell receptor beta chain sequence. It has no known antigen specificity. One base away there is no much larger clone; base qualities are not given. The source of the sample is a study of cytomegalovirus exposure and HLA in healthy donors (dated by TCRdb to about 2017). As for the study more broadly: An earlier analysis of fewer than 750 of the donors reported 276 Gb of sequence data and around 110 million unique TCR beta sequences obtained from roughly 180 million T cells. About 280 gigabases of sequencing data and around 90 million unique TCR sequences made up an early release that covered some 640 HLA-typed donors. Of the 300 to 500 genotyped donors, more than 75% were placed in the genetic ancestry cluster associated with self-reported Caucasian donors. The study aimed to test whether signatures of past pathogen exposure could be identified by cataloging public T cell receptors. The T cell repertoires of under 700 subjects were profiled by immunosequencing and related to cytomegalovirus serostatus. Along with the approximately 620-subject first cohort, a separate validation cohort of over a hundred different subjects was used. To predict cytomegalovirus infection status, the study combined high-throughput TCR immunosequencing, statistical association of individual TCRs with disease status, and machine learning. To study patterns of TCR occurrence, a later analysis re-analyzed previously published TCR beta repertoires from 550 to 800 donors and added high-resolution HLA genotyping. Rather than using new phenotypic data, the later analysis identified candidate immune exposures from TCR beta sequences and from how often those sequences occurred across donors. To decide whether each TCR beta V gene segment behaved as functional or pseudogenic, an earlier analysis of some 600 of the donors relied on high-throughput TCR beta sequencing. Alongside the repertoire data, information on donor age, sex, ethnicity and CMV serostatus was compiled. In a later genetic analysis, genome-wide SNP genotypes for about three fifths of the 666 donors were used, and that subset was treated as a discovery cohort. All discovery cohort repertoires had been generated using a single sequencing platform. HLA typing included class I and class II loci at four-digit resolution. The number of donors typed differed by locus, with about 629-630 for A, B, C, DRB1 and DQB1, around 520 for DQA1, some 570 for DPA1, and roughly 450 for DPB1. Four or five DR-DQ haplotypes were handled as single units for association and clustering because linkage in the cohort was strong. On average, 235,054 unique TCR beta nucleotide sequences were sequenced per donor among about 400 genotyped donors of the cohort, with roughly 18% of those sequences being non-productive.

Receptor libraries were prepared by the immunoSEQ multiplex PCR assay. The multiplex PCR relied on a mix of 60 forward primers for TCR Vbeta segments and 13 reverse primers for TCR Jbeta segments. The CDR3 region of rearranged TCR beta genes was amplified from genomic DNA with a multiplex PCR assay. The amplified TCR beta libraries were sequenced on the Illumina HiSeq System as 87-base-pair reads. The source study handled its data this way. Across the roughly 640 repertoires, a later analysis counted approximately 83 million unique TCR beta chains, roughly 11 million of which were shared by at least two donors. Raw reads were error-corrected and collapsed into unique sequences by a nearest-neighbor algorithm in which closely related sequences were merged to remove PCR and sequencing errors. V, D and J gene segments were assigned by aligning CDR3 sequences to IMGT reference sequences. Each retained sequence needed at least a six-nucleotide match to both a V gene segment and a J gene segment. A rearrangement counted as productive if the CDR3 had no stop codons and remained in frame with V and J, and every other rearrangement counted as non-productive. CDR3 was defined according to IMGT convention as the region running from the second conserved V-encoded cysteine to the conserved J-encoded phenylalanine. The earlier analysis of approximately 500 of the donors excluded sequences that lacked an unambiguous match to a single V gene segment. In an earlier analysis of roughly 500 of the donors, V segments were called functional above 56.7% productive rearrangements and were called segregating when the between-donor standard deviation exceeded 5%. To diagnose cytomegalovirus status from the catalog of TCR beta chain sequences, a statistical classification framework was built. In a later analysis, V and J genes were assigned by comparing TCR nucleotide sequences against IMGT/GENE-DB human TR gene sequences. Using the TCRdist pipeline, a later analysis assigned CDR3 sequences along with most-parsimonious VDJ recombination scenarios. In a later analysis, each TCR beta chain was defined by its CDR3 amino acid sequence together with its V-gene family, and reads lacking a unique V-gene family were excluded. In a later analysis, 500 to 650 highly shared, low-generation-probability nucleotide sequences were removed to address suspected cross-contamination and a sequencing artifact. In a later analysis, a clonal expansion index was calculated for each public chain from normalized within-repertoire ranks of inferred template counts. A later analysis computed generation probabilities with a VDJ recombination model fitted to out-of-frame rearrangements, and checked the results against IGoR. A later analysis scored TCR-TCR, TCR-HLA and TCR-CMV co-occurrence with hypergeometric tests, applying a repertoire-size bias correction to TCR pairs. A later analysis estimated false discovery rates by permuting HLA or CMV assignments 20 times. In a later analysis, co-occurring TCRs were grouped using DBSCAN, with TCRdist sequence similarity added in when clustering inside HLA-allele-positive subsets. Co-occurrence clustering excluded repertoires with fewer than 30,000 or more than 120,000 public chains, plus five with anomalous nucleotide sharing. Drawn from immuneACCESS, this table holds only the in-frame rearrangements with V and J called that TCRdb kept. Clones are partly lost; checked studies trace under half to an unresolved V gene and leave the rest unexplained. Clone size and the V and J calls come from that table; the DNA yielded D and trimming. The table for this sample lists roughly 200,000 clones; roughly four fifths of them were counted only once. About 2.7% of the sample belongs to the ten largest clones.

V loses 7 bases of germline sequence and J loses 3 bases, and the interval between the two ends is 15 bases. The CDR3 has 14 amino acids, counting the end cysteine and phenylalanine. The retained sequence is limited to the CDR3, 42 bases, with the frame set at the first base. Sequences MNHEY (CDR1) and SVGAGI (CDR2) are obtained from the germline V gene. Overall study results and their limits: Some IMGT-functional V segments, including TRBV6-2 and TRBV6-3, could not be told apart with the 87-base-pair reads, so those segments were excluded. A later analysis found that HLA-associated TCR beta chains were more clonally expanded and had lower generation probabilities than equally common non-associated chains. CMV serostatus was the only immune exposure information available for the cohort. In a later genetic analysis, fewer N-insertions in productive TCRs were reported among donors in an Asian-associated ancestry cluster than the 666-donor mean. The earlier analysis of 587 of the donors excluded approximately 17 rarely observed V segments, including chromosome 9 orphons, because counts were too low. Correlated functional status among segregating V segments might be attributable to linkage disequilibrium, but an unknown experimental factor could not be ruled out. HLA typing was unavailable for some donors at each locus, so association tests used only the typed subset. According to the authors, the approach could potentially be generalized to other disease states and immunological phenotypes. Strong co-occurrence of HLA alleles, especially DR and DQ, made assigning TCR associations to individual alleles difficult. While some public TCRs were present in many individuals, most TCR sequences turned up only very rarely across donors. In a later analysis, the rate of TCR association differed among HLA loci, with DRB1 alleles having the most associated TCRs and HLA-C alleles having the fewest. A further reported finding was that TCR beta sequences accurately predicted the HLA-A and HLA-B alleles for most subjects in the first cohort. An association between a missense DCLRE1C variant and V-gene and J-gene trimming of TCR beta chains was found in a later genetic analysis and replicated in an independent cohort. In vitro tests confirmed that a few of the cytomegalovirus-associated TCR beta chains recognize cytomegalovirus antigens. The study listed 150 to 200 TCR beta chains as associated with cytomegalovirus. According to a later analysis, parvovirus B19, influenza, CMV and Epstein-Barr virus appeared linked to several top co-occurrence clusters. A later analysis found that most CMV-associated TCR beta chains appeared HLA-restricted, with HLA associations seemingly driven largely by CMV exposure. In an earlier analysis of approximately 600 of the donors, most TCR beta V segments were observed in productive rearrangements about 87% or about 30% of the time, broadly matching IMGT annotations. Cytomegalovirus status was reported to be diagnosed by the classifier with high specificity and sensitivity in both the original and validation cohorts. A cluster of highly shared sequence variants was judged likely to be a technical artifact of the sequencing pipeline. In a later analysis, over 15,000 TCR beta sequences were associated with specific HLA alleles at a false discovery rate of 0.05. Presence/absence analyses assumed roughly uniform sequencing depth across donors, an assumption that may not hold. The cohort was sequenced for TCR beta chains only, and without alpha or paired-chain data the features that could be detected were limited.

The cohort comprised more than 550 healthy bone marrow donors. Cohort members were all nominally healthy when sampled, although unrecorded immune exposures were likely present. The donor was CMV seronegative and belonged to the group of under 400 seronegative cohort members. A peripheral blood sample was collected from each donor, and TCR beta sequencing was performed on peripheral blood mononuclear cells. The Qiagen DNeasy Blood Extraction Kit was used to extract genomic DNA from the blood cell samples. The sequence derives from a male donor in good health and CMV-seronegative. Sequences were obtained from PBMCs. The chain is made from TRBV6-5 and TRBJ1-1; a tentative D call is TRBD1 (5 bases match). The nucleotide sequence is TGTGCCAGCACCTTTGAACGGGGGGACACTGAAGCTTTCTTT. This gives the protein CASTFERGDTEAFF.